The 22 T cell receptor beta chains below all came from one sample that was sequenced in a study of shared clonotypes between healthy human individuals. The protocol was immunoSEQ multiplex PCR, while the TCRdb copy is restricted to in-frame clones and leaves out a portion. The data show 2 million to 2.5 million clones, with more than 90% seen just once and 0.1% to 0.15% held by the top ten. Sample: naive CD4+ T cells sorted from blood. The subset here: CD45RA+ positively selected. The origin of the receptors is a man aged 18 to 30 in good health.

The chain carries TRBV29-1 and TRBJ1-1, with TRBD1 as a possible D gene (5 bases). Germline V gives CDR1 SQVTM, CDR2 ANQGSEA. Trimming left V 3 bases short and J 1 base short, with 12 bases between. The CDR3 runs to 14 residues. The CDR3 here is CSVDLRAGNTEAFF. In DNA form, the CDR3 reads TGCAGCGTTGATCTCAGGGCGGGGAACACTGAAGCTTTCTTT.

This chain links TRBV2 with TRBJ2-4; 11 bases line up with TRBD2. V shed 4 bases and J 0 bases; nucleotides not matched to a gene: 11. Germline assignment: CDR1 SNHLY and CDR2 FYNNEI. This CDR3 is built from 19 residues. The CDR3 protein is CASSVTSGGLLIAKNIQYF. The DNA for the CDR3 is TGTGCCAGCAGTGTAACTAGCGGGGGACTCCTTATAGCCAAAAACATTCAGTACTTC.

As regards this clone: Germline is not matched at one junction end, which may reflect a read error. The chain combines TRBV10-3 with TRBJ1-4; TRBD1 aligns across 7 bases. Germline V CDR1 and CDR2: ENHRY, SYGVKD. The CDR3 covers 16 residues. In DNA, the CDR3 is TGTGCCATCAGTGAGTCGGGGGGACAGCTTAATGAGAAACTGTTTTTT. Translating gives CAISESGGQLNEKLFF.

This clone was seen once. The rearrangement links TRBV5-4 to TRBJ2-1, with 8 bases identical to TRBD1. The CDR3 runs 15 residues. Losses at the gene ends were 2 bases for V and 5 bases for J; bases not matched to a gene: 6. From germline, CDR1 is SGHNT and CDR2 YYREEE (reference sequence). DNA of the CDR3: TGTGCCAGCAGCTTAAGGGACAGGACTAACAATGAGCAGTTCTTC. The encoded protein is CASSLRDRTNNEQFF.

The chain is built from TRBV11-2 and TRBJ2-4; no reliable D call. Germline V lookup: CDR1 SGHAT, CDR2 FQNNGV. Trimming stripped 0 bases from V and 2 bases from J, with 23 bases between. The CDR3 extends over 20 amino acids. Here the CDR3 DNA reads TGTGCCAGCAGCTTAGAGGGCTGGCTAGGATACGAACTATCCAAAAACATTCAGTACTTC. Protein: CASSLEGWLGYELSKNIQYF.

This sequence joins TRBV5-5 and TRBJ1-5; no clear D. The CDR3 extends over 13 amino acids. From germline, CDR1 is SGHKS and CDR2 YYEKEE (reference sequence). The V and J ends lost 2 bases and 6 bases respectively, with 9 bases between them. In nucleotides, the CDR3 is TGTGCCAGCAGCTTTTTCTTCTCTCAGCCCCAGCATTTT. The encoded protein is CASSFFFSQPQHF.

The chain joins TRBV6-5 to TRBJ2-1; the D is unclear. The V and J ends lost 0 bases and 4 bases respectively, with 13 bases between them. The CDR3 contains 16 residues. CDR1 and CDR2 from the germline V gene are MNHEY and SVGAGI. CDR3 sequence reads: CASSYSAVDIYNEQFF. CDR3 sequence (DNA): TGTGCCAGCAGTTACTCCGCGGTAGATATTTACAATGAGCAGTTCTTC.

This clone is a singleton in its sample. The chain carries TRBV7-9 and TRBJ2-5; a weak D match, TRBD2 (6 bases). Looked up from germline, CDR1 is SEHNR and CDR2 is FQNEAQ (reference sequence). The CDR3 extends over 13 amino acids. Trimming left V 5 bases short and J 6 bases short, with 13 bases between. As DNA, the CDR3 is TGTGCCAGCAGCCGTGCGGGGTCAAAGACCCAGTACTTC. This sequence encodes CASSRAGSKTQYF.

V and J are TRBV2 and TRBJ2-5, with 9 bases aligning to TRBD2. In germline, CDR1 is SNHLY, CDR2 FYNNEI. The CDR3 runs to 15 residues. J was trimmed by 5 bases and V by 3 bases; bases with no gene match: 7. The CDR3 DNA reads as TGTGCCAGCAGTGACGAGCTAGCGGGAAGGGAGACCCAGTACTTC. Amino acids: CASSDELAGRETQYF.

This clone was recorded once. This sample includes further DNA sequences coding for the same CDR3. The chain joins TRBV20-1 to TRBJ2-2; D is undetermined. Trimming left V 6 bases short and J 0 bases short, with 2 bases between. The CDR3 extends over 11 amino acids. Per the germline V gene, CDR1 is DFQATT and CDR2 is SNEGSKA (reference sequence). Here the CDR3 DNA reads TGCAGTGCAGCGAACACCGGGGAGCTGTTTTTT. Translating gives CSAANTGELFF.

The chain joins TRBV2 to TRBJ2-3, with TRBD2 matching 7 bases. The CDR3 is 14 residues long. V was clipped by 4 bases and J by 6 bases; unmatched bases: 7. Germline loops: CDR1 SNHLY, CDR2 FYNNEI. The CDR3 DNA is TGTGCCAGCAGTGCGAGCGGGATCGTCGATACGCAGTATTTT. The encoded protein is CASSASGIVDTQYF. The full variable domain, in which reference TRBV2 and TRBJ2-3 provide the parts outside the CDR3, is EPEVTQTPSHQVTQMGQEVILRCVPISNHLYFYWYRQILGQKVEFLVSFYNNEISEKSEIFDDQFSVERPDGSNFTLKIRSTKLEDSAMYFCASSASGIVDTQYFGPGTRLTVL.

The chain employs TRBV18 and TRBJ1-2; maybe TRBD1 (6 bases). V was trimmed by 1 base and J by 4 bases, leaving 19 bases between them. The CDR3 length is 17 residues. The germline gives CDR1 KGHSH, CDR2 LQKENI. CDR3 in amino acids: CASSPLPSQGLIYGYTF. CDR3 nucleotides: TGTGCCAGCTCACCACTCCCGTCGCAGGGGTTAATCTATGGCTACACCTTC.

This chain connects TRBV5-6 to TRBJ2-7; tentatively, D is TRBD2 (5 bases). The V end lost 3 bases, the J end lost 2 bases, and 12 bases lay between the germline ends. Germline V gives CDR1 SGHDT, CDR2 YYEEEE. The CDR3 runs 14 residues. The DNA for the CDR3 is TGTGCCAGCAGCTCCCTCGGGGAGACCTACGAGCAGTACTTC. It translates to CASSSLGETYEQYF. Full variable domain (outside the CDR3, taken from reference TRBV5-6 and TRBJ2-7): DAGVTQSPTHLIKTRGQQVTLRCSPKSGHDTVSWYQQALGQGPQFIFQYYEEEERQRGNFPDRFSGHQFPNYSSELNVNALLLGDSALYLCASSSLGETYEQYFGPGTRLTVT.

The genes are TRBV2 and TRBJ1-1; perhaps TRBD1 as D (5 bases). V was cut by 5 bases and J by 3 bases, with 13 bases left in between. Per the germline V gene, CDR1 is SNHLY and CDR2 is FYNNEI. The length of the CDR3 is 14 residues. The CDR3 bases are TGTGCCAGCAGTAAGGAAGGGGCGTACACTGAAGCTTTCTTT. Protein: CASSKEGAYTEAFF.

Only one count was recorded for this clone. Written as DNA, the CDR3 is TGTGCCAGCAGCTTTTCAGTGCTGTTAGGAGCTTTCTTT. It encodes CASSFSVLLGAFF. This sequence joins TRBV5-6 and TRBJ1-1, with D unresolved. Germline-derived CDR1 and CDR2 are SGHDT and YYEEEE. V dropped 2 bases and J dropped 10 bases, with 15 bases sitting between them. The CDR3 length is 13 residues.

This chain uses TRBV7-2 with TRBJ1-5, with a possible D match to TRBD1 (6 bases). The germline V and J ends were trimmed by 1 base and 6 bases, with 13 bases remaining between them. The CDR3 spans 15 residues. CDR1 and CDR2 (germline): SGHTA, FQGNSA. In DNA, the CDR3 is TGTGCCAGCAGCTTAGAGGGGGGCGGGGGTCAGCCCCAGCATTTT. This translates into CASSLEGGGGQPQHF.

About this clone itself: Other DNA sequences within the sample encode an identical CDR3. The chain combines TRBV19 with TRBJ2-7; tentatively, D is TRBD1 or TRBD2 (5 bases each). Germline loops: CDR1 LNHDA, CDR2 SQIVND (reference sequence). The germline V and J ends were trimmed by 1 base and 0 bases, with 10 bases remaining between them. This CDR3 is built from 15 residues. The CDR3 reads CASSIGPGSSYEQYF. CDR3 nucleotide sequence: TGTGCCAGTAGTATAGGTCCAGGGAGCTCCTACGAGCAGTACTTC.

This clone was observed once. The chain couples TRBV5-8 to TRBJ1-6; possibly TRBD1 for D (5 bases). This CDR3 is 15 amino acids long. V lost 0 bases and J lost 11, with 15 bases in between. Germline CDR1 reads SGHTS; CDR2 reads YDEGEE. The CDR3 sequence is CASSLDGGGSAPLHF. CDR3 in DNA: TGTGCCAGCAGCTTGGATGGTGGGGGGAGCGCACCCCTCCACTTT.

This sequence joins TRBV7-9 and TRBJ1-2; no clear D gene. The CDR3 is made up of 13 amino acids. The germline CDR1 and CDR2 sequences are SEHNR and FQNEAQ (reference sequence). V was cut by 1 base and J by 4 bases, with 7 bases left in between. The CDR3 coding sequence is TGTGCCAGCAGCTTAGTAGGGTTCTATGGCTACACCTTC. This sequence encodes CASSLVGFYGYTF.

The chain recombines TRBV6-5 with TRBJ2-1; D perhaps matches TRBD1 (6 bases). This CDR3 comprises 15 residues. Germline V gene lookup returns CDR1 MNHEY and CDR2 SVGAGI. The V gene lost 5 bases and the J gene lost 2 bases, with 13 bases spanning the gap. The CDR3 sequence: CASSPSYRAYNEQFF. CDR3 coding DNA: TGTGCCAGCAGTCCTTCGTACAGGGCCTACAATGAGCAGTTCTTC.

The CDR3 spells CASSSPVNEQFF. CDR3 coding DNA: TGTGCCAGCTCGTCTCCGGTCAATGAGCAGTTCTTC. The chain carries TRBV6-1 and TRBJ2-1; no definite D call. The germline V gene has CDR1 MNHNS and CDR2 SASEGT. The germline V and J ends were trimmed by 8 bases and 6 bases, with 11 bases remaining between them. The CDR3 sequence is 12 residues long.

The V call is TRBV18, the J call TRBJ1-6, with D possibly TRBD1 on 5 matching bases. V was clipped by 6 bases and J by 7 bases, with 10 bases between them. The germline V gene encodes CDR1 KGHSH and CDR2 LQKENI. CDR3 length: 13 residues. CDR3 sequence: CASSEGINSPLHF. The CDR3 DNA sequence: TGTGCCAGCTCCGAGGGGATAAATTCACCCCTCCACTTT. The full variable domain, its missing parts supplied by reference TRBV18 and TRBJ1-6, is NAGVMQNPRHLVRRRGQEARLRCSPMKGHSHVYWYRQLPEEGLKFMVYLQKENIIDESGMPKERFSAEFPKEGPSILRIQQVVRGDSAAYFCASSEGINSPLHFGNGTRLTVT.